The TCR beta chain under discussion was sequenced for a study of blood T cell repertoires in COVID-19. Donors were grouped by their self-reported clinical history. The CDR3 spans 15 residues. V was cut by 0 bases and J by 5 bases, with 13 bases left in between. Per the germline V gene, CDR1 is PRHDT and CDR2 is FYEKMQ (reference sequence). This clone was counted only a few times. In the source study's methods: Amplification from reference gene primers served as the basis for estimated nucleated cell counts. Measured with immunoSEQ multiplex PCR; TCRdb has only the in-frame clones, and not every one. The V and J calls and clone size are taken from that table; D and trimming were inferred from the DNA. In the table there are about 140,000 clones, 80% to 85% of which are singletons.

Specimen: PBMCs or T cells enriched from blood (not recorded which). The chain joins TRBV13 to TRBJ1-1; a weak D match, TRBD1 (5 bases). The sequence derives from a man aged 70-80 years who had been exposed to COVID-19. DNA for the CDR3: TGTGCCAGCAGCTTAGGCTCTCGGGACTTAACTGAAGCTTTCTTT. Translating it yields CASSLGSRDLTEAFF.